This TCR beta chain comes out of a study of T-cell reconstitution after alpha-beta-depleted transplantation in children. Germline assignment: CDR1 DFQATT and CDR2 SNEGSKA (reference sequence). The CDR3 runs to 14 residues. V lost 0 bases, J lost 2 bases, and 10 bases lay in between. TCRbeta library construction was performed incorporating unique molecular identifiers. TCRdb used MiXCR to reprocess the PCR reads, holding one entry per CDR3 protein. The sample lists approximately 980,000 distinct CDR3 sequences; roughly 29% were seen once. The starting material was PBMCs, mostly from graft donor cells, obtained 360 days after TCRalphabeta/CD19-depleted stem cell transplant. This chain uses TRBV20-1 with TRBJ1-1; no firm D call. The receptor comes from a boy under three years old who had a stem cell transplant for SCID, so the T cells may come from the graft donor. The CDR3 nucleotides are TGCAGTGCTAGAGATGGTGTAGGAAACACTGAAGCTTTCTTT. Translated, it gives CSARDGVGNTEAFF.